This TCR beta chain emerged from a study of blood T cell repertoires in COVID-19. Trimming cost V 6 bases and J 8 bases; bases outside gene matches: 12. This CDR3 comprises 14 residues. Germline CDR1 and CDR2: MNHNY and SVGAGI (reference sequence). Clones were sequenced by immunoSEQ multiplex PCR, and TCRdb holds only the in-frame ones, with some missing. The sample yields about 140,000 clones, 87% seen once. The chain links TRBV6-6 to TRBJ1-2; 7 bases match TRBD1. The origin of this receptor is a man aged 45-65 years with active COVID-19. Sequenced sample: peripheral blood. CDR3 sequence (DNA): TGTGCCAGCAGCCATCGGGACAGACCTTGGGGCTACACCTTC. It yields the protein CASSHRDRPWGYTF.